This TCR beta chain was retrieved from a study of blood T cell repertoires in COVID-19. Across the study: T cells, B-cell-depleted T cells, or PBMCs provided the cDNA or gDNA that served as material.

Original analysis: From reference gene primer amplification, estimates of nucleated cell counts were derived. Only in-frame clones appear in the TCRdb table, and some are missing; sequencing was by immunoSEQ multiplex PCR. V, J and clone size were drawn from that table, and D and trimming were deduced from the DNA. The profile covers 120,000 to 150,000 clones, with 85% to 90% appearing a single time and approximately 2.5% taken by the ten largest. This CDR3 spans 17 amino acids. Germline V gene lookup returns CDR1 LNHDA and CDR2 SQIVND (reference sequence). After removal of 4 bases from V and 2 bases from J, the junction contained 11 bases not matched to a gene.

The clonotype was recovered from a human donor in a cohort sampled during active COVID-19. The chain links TRBV19 to TRBJ2-1; 7 bases match TRBD2. Input material: peripheral blood. Written as DNA, the CDR3 is TGTGCCAGTAGTAGTCCGGGACTACCCGACCCCTACAATGAGCAGTTCTTC. This codes for CASSSPGLPDPYNEQFF.